The rows below give T cell receptor beta chains drawn from one sample of a study of blood T cells in healthy people across ages. Via MiXCR, TCRdb re-called the 5' RACE reads, giving one row per CDR3 protein. The sample yields about 1.1 million distinct CDR3 sequences, 35% to 40% seen once. Sequencing used blood. Receptors originate from a man younger than 35 in good health. Each CDR3 is given with its conserved first and last residue. The order of the fields is clone size, V gene, D gene, J gene, CDR3 protein, CDR3 DNA. The D gene is left open where the match is weak. The size field is filled for only some rows; it gives once, few, many or a size class.

>NA|TRBV30|TRBD2|TRBJ2-2
CACTTSGGFTGELFF
TGTGCCTGCACTACTAGCGGGGGGTTCACCGGGGAGCTGTTTTTT
>once|TRBV9|NA|TRBJ1-2
CASSVEQRGAKDHYNYGYTF
TGTGCCAGCAGCGTAGAACAACGGGGGGCCAAAGACCATTACAACTATGGCTACACCTTC
>NA|TRBV5-1|NA|TRBJ1-1
CASSSETGASEAFF
TGCGCCAGCAGCTCCGAGACAGGCGCGTCTGAAGCTTTCTTT
>NA|TRBV20-1|NA|TRBJ2-5
CSASPPPRNEQYF
TGCAGTGCTAGTCCCCCCCCACGGAATGAGCAGTACTTC
>few|TRBV12-3/TRBV12-4|NA|TRBJ1-4
CASSLFGRQLFF
TGTGCCAGCAGTTTATTCGGGAGACAACTGTTTTTT
>few|TRBV21-1|NA|TRBJ2-3
CASSNADRSEETMEITDTQYF
TGTGCCAGCAGCAATGCCGATAGAAGCGAAGAGACGATGGAAATCACAGATACGCAGTATTTT
>NA|TRBV4-2|NA|TRBJ2-2
CANSLPKGEDTGELFF
TGTGCCAACAGCCTACCGAAGGGGGAGGACACCGGGGAGCTGTTTTTT
>few|TRBV4-2|NA|TRBJ2-3
CASSQTFLDTQYF
TGTGCCAGCAGCCAAACATTTTTGGATACGCAGTATTTT
>NA|TRBV19|NA|TRBJ1-5
CASSPRAGANQPQHF
TGTGCCAGTAGTCCGCGCGCAGGGGCGAATCAGCCCCAGCATTTT
>few|TRBV5-1|TRBD1|TRBJ2-1
CASSSYLGQDLGNEQFF
TGCGCCAGCAGCTCTTACCTCGGACAGGACCTTGGGAATGAGCAGTTCTTC
>few|TRBV6-2/TRBV6-3|NA|TRBJ2-5
CASRSDRYETQYF
TGTGCCAGCAGATCCGACAGATACGAGACCCAGTACTTC
>NA|TRBV19|TRBD1|TRBJ1-1
CATSPQGGADTEAFF
TGTGCCACCTCCCCACAGGGGGGCGCGGACACTGAAGCTTTCTTT
>NA|TRBV20-1|NA|TRBJ2-3
CSARTGFSTDTQYF
TGCAGTGCTAGGACGGGGTTTAGCACAGATACGCAGTATTTT
>few|TRBV6-6|TRBD2|TRBJ2-1
CASSYGGEENNEQFF
TGTGCCAGCAGTTACGGGGGGGAAGAAAACAATGAGCAGTTCTTC
>few|TRBV6-6|NA|TRBJ1-4
CASSPGGWRVFF
TGTGCCAGCAGTCCCGGGGGGTGGAGAGTGTTTTTT
>many|TRBV7-2|NA|TRBJ2-1
CASSLSGNSYNEQFF
TGTGCCAGCAGCTTATCGGGGAACTCCTACAATGAGCAGTTCTTC
>NA|TRBV7-3|TRBD1|TRBJ1-6
CASQDRGSYNSPLHF
TGTGCCAGCCAGGACAGGGGATCCTATAATTCACCCCTCCACTTT
>NA|TRBV7-8|TRBD1|TRBJ1-2
CASRLGTGANYGYTF
TGTGCCAGCAGACTGGGGACAGGGGCTAACTATGGCTACACCTTC
>NA|TRBV12-3/TRBV12-4|NA|TRBJ1-5
CASSRGKGHQPQHF
TGTGCCAGCAGTCGGGGGAAAGGACATCAGCCCCAGCATTTT
>NA|TRBV14|NA|TRBJ2-5
CASSRDEGGFQETQYF
TGTGCCAGCAGCCGAGATGAAGGAGGCTTCCAAGAGACCCAGTACTTC
>NA|TRBV4-3|NA|TRBJ1-5
CASSQDAGPPWGQPQHF
TGCGCCAGCAGCCAAGATGCGGGTCCACCTTGGGGGCAGCCCCAGCATTTT
>few|TRBV4-3|NA|TRBJ1-6
CASSQVGRGSNSPLHF
TGCGCCAGCAGCCAAGTGGGACGAGGGTCGAATTCACCCCTCCACTTT
>NA|TRBV20-1|TRBD1|TRBJ1-1
CSARAGTGVGNTEAFF
TGCAGTGCTAGAGCAGGGACAGGGGTGGGGAACACTGAAGCTTTCTTT
>NA|TRBV7-2|NA|TRBJ2-3
CASSPVGQGMADTQYF
TGTGCCAGCAGCCCGGTAGGGCAGGGGATGGCAGATACGCAGTATTTT
>few|TRBV19|NA|TRBJ2-2
CASSRGELFF
TGTGCCAGTAGTCGGGGGGAGCTGTTTTTT
>many|TRBV20-1|TRBD1|TRBJ1-1
CSVGQDDTEAFF
TGCAGTGTCGGACAGGACGACACTGAAGCTTTCTTT
>NA|TRBV5-1|TRBD1|TRBJ2-7
CASSSGQVPLREQYF
TGCGCCAGCAGCTCGGGACAGGTACCTCTTCGGGAGCAGTACTTC
>NA|TRBV28|NA|TRBJ1-5
CASSLFPTDNNQPQHF
TGTGCCAGCAGTTTGTTCCCGACAGACAACAATCAGCCCCAGCATTTT
>NA|TRBV19|NA|TRBJ2-7
CASSTGRTFADEQYF
TGTGCCAGTAGTACGGGCAGAACCTTCGCCGACGAGCAGTACTTC
>once|TRBV7-3|NA|TRBJ1-2
CASSSGGGKGYTF
TGTGCCAGCAGCTCAGGTGGGGGAAAGGGCTACACCTTC
>NA|TRBV7-9|TRBD1|TRBJ2-3
CASSPGQGAGDTQYF
TGTGCCAGCAGCCCCGGACAGGGGGCTGGAGATACGCAGTATTTT
>NA|TRBV6-2/TRBV6-3|TRBD1|TRBJ2-7
CASSPSTTGIQQYF
TGTGCCAGCAGCCCCTCCACGACAGGGATCCAGCAGTACTTC
>few|TRBV4-1|TRBD2|TRBJ2-1
CASSQDTSGYNEQFF
TGCGCCAGCAGCCAAGACACTAGCGGGTACAATGAGCAGTTCTTC
>few|TRBV20-1|NA|TRBJ1-2
CSAPVPGNYGYTF
TGCAGTGCCCCTGTGCCCGGGAACTATGGCTACACCTTC
>NA|TRBV5-6|TRBD1|TRBJ2-1
CTSSWRTGGIYNEQFF
TGTACCAGCAGCTGGAGGACAGGGGGTATTTACAATGAGCAGTTCTTC
>few|TRBV29-1|TRBD1|TRBJ2-7
CSVETGGFGEQYF
TGCAGCGTTGAGACAGGGGGATTCGGTGAGCAGTACTTC
>NA|TRBV7-9|TRBD2|TRBJ2-1
CASSLNLAGGAEQFF
TGTGCCAGCAGCTTAAACCTAGCGGGGGGGGCTGAGCAGTTCTTC
>NA|TRBV29-1|NA|TRBJ2-7
CSVDWLDDTYYEQYF
TGCAGCGTTGATTGGCTGGACGACACCTATTACGAGCAGTACTTC
>NA|TRBV5-1|TRBD1|TRBJ2-2
CASSLDRVRTGELFF
TGCGCCAGCAGCCTGGACAGGGTACGAACCGGGGAGCTGTTTTTT
>NA|TRBV7-9|TRBD1|TRBJ1-1
CASSPSQSGGLNTEAFF
TGTGCCAGCAGCCCCTCCCAATCAGGGGGGCTGAACACTGAAGCTTTCTTT
>few|TRBV7-9|NA|TRBJ2-7
CASEGVSTYEQYF
TGTGCCAGCGAAGGGGTTTCCACCTACGAGCAGTACTTC
>NA|TRBV20-1|TRBD2|TRBJ2-2
CSARVPSGGSNTGELFF
TGCAGTGCTAGAGTTCCTAGCGGGGGTTCGAACACCGGGGAGCTGTTTTTT
>few|TRBV4-3|NA|TRBJ1-5
CASSQDFPPGYNQPQHF
TGCGCCAGCAGCCAAGATTTCCCCCCAGGGTACAATCAGCCCCAGCATTTT
>few|TRBV5-1|NA|TRBJ2-6
CASSLEDVVGANVLTF
TGCGCCAGCAGCTTGGAAGACGTCGTGGGGGCCAACGTCCTGACTTTC
>few|TRBV15|TRBD1|TRBJ1-4
CATSRGGDRANEKLFF
TGTGCCACCAGCAGAGGGGGGGACAGGGCGAATGAAAAACTGTTTTTT
>NA|TRBV7-8|NA|TRBJ2-1
CASSLADASYNEQFF
TGTGCCAGCAGCTTAGCGGACGCGTCCTACAATGAGCAGTTCTTC
>NA|TRBV9|NA|TRBJ1-2
CASTRLFREGFIPYGYTF
TGTGCCAGCACCCGACTATTTAGGGAGGGCTTTATCCCCTATGGCTACACCTTC
>few|TRBV20-1|NA|TRBJ1-6
CSARDQGFSSYNSPLHF
TGCAGTGCTAGAGATCAAGGCTTTAGCTCCTATAATTCACCCCTCCACTTT
>NA|TRBV6-6|NA|TRBJ2-1
CASSYSGQINEQFF
TGTGCCAGCAGTTACTCCGGGCAAATTAATGAGCAGTTCTTC
>NA|TRBV20-1|TRBD2|TRBJ2-3
CSAFPGLAGGDTQYF
TGCAGTGCGTTTCCGGGACTAGCGGGGGGAGATACGCAGTATTTT
>NA|TRBV20-1|NA|TRBJ2-7
CSARDGPLYEQYF
TGCAGTGCTAGAGATGGGCCCCTCTACGAGCAGTACTTC
>NA|TRBV20-1|TRBD1|TRBJ2-5
CSARVAGGWETQYF
TGCAGTGCTAGAGTTGCAGGGGGCTGGGAGACCCAGTACTTC
>NA|TRBV10-3|TRBD1|TRBJ1-2
CAISRDRASRGYTF
TGTGCCATCAGCCGGGACAGGGCTTCGAGGGGCTACACCTTC
>few|TRBV10-3|TRBD1|TRBJ1-2
CAIGAGGTTYGYTF
TGTGCCATCGGGGCAGGGGGTACGACCTATGGCTACACCTTC
>few|TRBV20-1|TRBD2|TRBJ2-5
CSAASGGAGETQYF
TGCAGTGCTGCTAGCGGGGGGGCCGGAGAGACCCAGTACTTC